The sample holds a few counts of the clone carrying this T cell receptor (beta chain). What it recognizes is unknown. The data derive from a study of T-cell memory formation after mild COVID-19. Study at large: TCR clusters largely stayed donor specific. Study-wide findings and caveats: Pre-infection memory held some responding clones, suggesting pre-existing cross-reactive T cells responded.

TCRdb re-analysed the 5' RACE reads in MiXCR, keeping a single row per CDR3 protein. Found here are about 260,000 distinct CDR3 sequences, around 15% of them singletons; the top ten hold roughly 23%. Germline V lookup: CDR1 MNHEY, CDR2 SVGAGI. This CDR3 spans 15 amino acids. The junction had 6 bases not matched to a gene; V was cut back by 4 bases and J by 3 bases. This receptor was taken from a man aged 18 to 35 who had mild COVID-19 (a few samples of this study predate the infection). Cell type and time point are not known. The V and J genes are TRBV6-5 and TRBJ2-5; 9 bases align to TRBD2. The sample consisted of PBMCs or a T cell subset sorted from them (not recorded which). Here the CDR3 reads CASSSSGGREETQYF. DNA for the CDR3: TGTGCCAGCAGTTCCAGCGGGGGGAGGGAAGAGACCCAGTACTTC.